This T cell receptor beta chain was sequenced in a study of cytomegalovirus exposure and HLA in healthy donors. CDR3 length equals 15 residues. Per the germline V gene, CDR1 is SGHRS and CDR2 is YFSETQ. The V and J ends lost 0 bases and 7 bases respectively, with 13 bases between them. Profiling relied on immunoSEQ multiplex PCR, and the TCRdb table lists in-frame clones only, not all of them. Of about 350,000 clones detected, about 90% appear once; the ten largest clones hold approximately 1%. This chain joins TRBV5-1 and TRBJ1-4, with TRBD1 as a possible D gene (5 bases). The sequenced material came from PBMCs. The clonotype originates from a woman in her 30s in good health and CMV-seropositive. The CDR3 sequence is CASSLEPQGGEKLFF. Written as DNA, the CDR3 is TGCGCCAGCAGCTTGGAGCCGCAGGGTGGTGAAAAACTGTTTTTT.